A selection of T cell receptor beta chains follows, all from one sample in a study of blood T cells in healthy people across ages. TCRdb ran MiXCR on the 5' RACE reads and lists one entry per CDR3 protein. The sample contains about 1.8 million distinct CDR3 sequences, about 50% of which appear only once. The sequencing input was blood. These TCRs come from a middle-aged woman in good health. Both conserved end residues are part of each CDR3. The order of the fields is CDR3 protein, CDR3 DNA, J gene, CDR3 length, V gene, D gene, clone size. A D gene is named only where the DNA matches it firmly. Clone size is not always given. Where it is, it says once, few, many or a class for expanded clones.

CDR3aa: CASRRGSNSPLHF
CDR3nt: TGTGCCAGCCGACGGGGATCAAATTCACCCCTCCACTTT
j_gene: TRBJ1-6
len: 13
v_gene: TRBV7-6
d_gene: .
abundance: few

CDR3aa: CASSLARADSPNEQFF
CDR3nt: TGTGCCAGCAGCTTAGCGCGGGCAGATTCCCCCAATGAGCAGTTCTTC
j_gene: TRBJ2-1
len: 16
v_gene: TRBV7-9
d_gene: .
abundance: .

CDR3aa: CASSIGTGAEQYF
CDR3nt: TGCGCCAGCAGCATAGGGACAGGGGCCGAGCAGTACTTC
j_gene: TRBJ2-7
len: 13
v_gene: TRBV4-3
d_gene: TRBD1
abundance: .

CDR3aa: CASSPSGAGQGPFTDTQYF
CDR3nt: TGTGCCAGCAGCCCCTCAGGGGCAGGACAGGGACCATTCACAGATACGCAGTATTTT
j_gene: TRBJ2-3
len: 19
v_gene: TRBV7-6
d_gene: TRBD1
abundance: .

CDR3aa: CASSMDQTGYTF
CDR3nt: TGTGCCAGCAGTATGGACCAAACGGGCTACACCTTC
j_gene: TRBJ1-2
len: 12
v_gene: TRBV7-2
d_gene: .
abundance: .

CDR3aa: CAISRQGTSADTQYF
CDR3nt: TGTGCCATCAGTCGACAGGGGACTAGCGCAGATACGCAGTATTTT
j_gene: TRBJ2-3
len: 15
v_gene: TRBV10-3
d_gene: TRBD2
abundance: .

CDR3aa: CASSLDASGGRHSGEQFF
CDR3nt: TGCGCCAGCAGCTTGGATGCTAGCGGGGGCCGACATTCCGGTGAGCAGTTCTTC
j_gene: TRBJ2-1
len: 18
v_gene: TRBV5-1
d_gene: TRBD2
abundance: .

CDR3aa: CASSTGEGYTF
CDR3nt: TGTGCCAGCAGTACGGGGGAAGGCTACACCTTC
j_gene: TRBJ1-2
len: 11
v_gene: TRBV9
d_gene: .
abundance: .

CDR3aa: CSARERTDLAKNIQYF
CDR3nt: TGCAGTGCTAGAGAGCGGACAGACTTAGCCAAAAACATTCAGTACTTC
j_gene: TRBJ2-4
len: 16
v_gene: TRBV20-1
d_gene: .
abundance: .

CDR3aa: CASRLNRGRKNSPLHF
CDR3nt: TGTGCCAGCAGGCTCAACAGGGGGCGGAAAAATTCACCCCTCCACTTT
j_gene: TRBJ1-6
len: 16
v_gene: TRBV28
d_gene: TRBD1
abundance: few

CDR3aa: CASRKTGGRDGYTF
CDR3nt: TGTGCCAGCAGAAAGACAGGGGGCCGCGATGGCTACACCTTC
j_gene: TRBJ1-2
len: 14
v_gene: TRBV6-5
d_gene: TRBD1
abundance: .

CDR3aa: CASSLDASNEKLFF
CDR3nt: TGCGCCAGCAGTCTTGACGCATCTAATGAAAAACTGTTTTTT
j_gene: TRBJ1-4
len: 14
v_gene: TRBV4-3
d_gene: .
abundance: .

CDR3aa: CSGSLGYGDNEQFF
CDR3nt: TGCAGTGGCTCTTTGGGGTACGGGGACAATGAGCAGTTCTTC
j_gene: TRBJ2-1
len: 14
v_gene: TRBV20-1
d_gene: .
abundance: .

CDR3aa: CSAHRESYGYTF
CDR3nt: TGCAGTGCTCACAGGGAGTCGTATGGCTACACCTTC
j_gene: TRBJ1-2
len: 12
v_gene: TRBV20-1
d_gene: .
abundance: few

CDR3aa: CAISESSGNSPLHF
CDR3nt: TGTGCCATCAGTGAGTCATCTGGTAATTCACCCCTCCACTTT
j_gene: TRBJ1-6
len: 14
v_gene: TRBV10-3
d_gene: .
abundance: many

CDR3aa: CASKVGNEQFF
CDR3nt: TGTGCCAGCAAGGTTGGCAATGAGCAGTTCTTC
j_gene: TRBJ2-1
len: 11
v_gene: TRBV9
d_gene: .
abundance: few

CDR3aa: CATSPTPGLAGGPEETQYF
CDR3nt: TGTGCCACCAGTCCAACGCCGGGACTAGCGGGGGGGCCAGAGGAGACCCAGTACTTC
j_gene: TRBJ2-5
len: 19
v_gene: TRBV24-1
d_gene: TRBD2
abundance: .

CDR3aa: CAISAGSGTGYSEQYF
CDR3nt: TGTGCCATCAGTGCAGGTTCCGGGACAGGTTATAGCGAGCAGTACTTC
j_gene: TRBJ2-7
len: 16
v_gene: TRBV10-3
d_gene: TRBD1
abundance: few

CDR3aa: CASSPGAGGRYTF
CDR3nt: TGTGCCAGCAGTCCCGGGGCAGGGGGGCGCTACACCTTC
j_gene: TRBJ1-2
len: 13
v_gene: TRBV6-6
d_gene: TRBD1
abundance: .

CDR3aa: CASSPRGLAGVDEQFF
CDR3nt: TGCGCCAGCAGCCCCCGGGGACTAGCGGGGGTGGATGAGCAGTTCTTC
j_gene: TRBJ2-1
len: 16
v_gene: TRBV4-3
d_gene: TRBD2
abundance: .

CDR3aa: CASSPRPPSGGAFNEQFF
CDR3nt: TGTGCCAGCAGCCCGCGCCCGCCTAGCGGGGGGGCCTTCAATGAGCAGTTCTTC
j_gene: TRBJ2-1
len: 18
v_gene: TRBV11-2
d_gene: TRBD2
abundance: .

CDR3aa: CASSSPGQGSGYTF
CDR3nt: TGTGCCAGCAGCTCTCCGGGACAGGGAAGTGGCTACACCTTC
j_gene: TRBJ1-2
len: 14
v_gene: TRBV3-1
d_gene: TRBD1
abundance: .

CDR3aa: CASTVLLAGHTDTQYF
CDR3nt: TGTGCCAGCACGGTTTTACTAGCGGGGCACACAGATACGCAGTATTTT
j_gene: TRBJ2-3
len: 16
v_gene: TRBV9
d_gene: TRBD2
abundance: .

CDR3aa: CASSPPPTGLLRETQYF
CDR3nt: TGTGCCAGCAGCCCCCCTCCGACAGGGTTGTTAAGAGAGACCCAGTACTTC
j_gene: TRBJ2-5
len: 17
v_gene: TRBV7-2
d_gene: TRBD1
abundance: .

CDR3aa: CASSPSRLNTGELFF
CDR3nt: TGTGCCAGCAGCCCGTCTCGGCTAAACACCGGGGAGCTGTTTTTT
j_gene: TRBJ2-2
len: 15
v_gene: TRBV7-2
d_gene: .
abundance: once